This TCR beta chain was captured by sequencing in a study of T and B cells in COVID-19 patients. Note on this clonotype: A read error may be the cause here, since a much bigger clone is one base away.

Trimming stripped 6 bases from V and 1 base from J, with 7 bases between. The CDR3 is 12 residues long. The V gene's germline CDR1 is KGHSH and CDR2 LQKENI. TRB was amplified from roughly 250-500 ng of blood genomic DNA. TRB rearrangements were amplified by multiplex PCR with BIOMED2 TRB-A/B primers. TCRdb analysed the multiplex PCR reads with MiXCR anew, one entry per CDR3 protein. This sample has 4,500 to 6,500 distinct CDR3 sequences, with approximately 26% found just once. The chain recombines TRBV18 with TRBJ2-7; a possible D gene is TRBD2 (5 bases). The receptor's source is a human donor with active COVID-19. The sequenced material came from blood. CDR3 sequence reads: CASSGISYEQYF. In DNA, the CDR3 is TGTGCCAGCTCCGGGATATCCTACGAGCAGTACTTC.